This is a list of T cell receptor beta chains from one sample in a study of T cell responses to AZD1222 COVID-19 vaccine. Only in-frame clones appear in the TCRdb table, and some are missing; sequencing was by immunoSEQ multiplex PCR. The repertoire holds roughly 120,000 clones, with about nine tenths as singletons. Sequenced material: peripheral blood, taken on day 0 of AZD1222 vaccination. These receptors were taken from an adult in good health. Each CDR3 is given without its conserved first and last residue. Each record gives: CDR3 length, V gene, J gene, CDR3 protein.

length: 13; V: TRBV6-5; J: TRBJ2-1; CDR3: ASTLSAGLNNEQF
length: 13; V: TRBV9; J: TRBJ2-7; CDR3: ASSGPTGVAHEQY
length: 12; V: TRBV5-1; J: TRBJ2-7; CDR3: ASSLGESPYEQY
length: 10; V: TRBV7-9; J: TRBJ2-7; CDR3: ASSPGRDEQY
length: 16; V: TRBV18; J: TRBJ2-1; CDR3: ASSPTTSGGLSYNEQF
length: 13; V: TRBV7-8; J: TRBJ1-5; CDR3: ASSPRRQAGQPQH
length: 11; V: TRBV28; J: TRBJ1-2; CDR3: ASISKPNYGYT
length: 13; V: TRBV6-2/TRBV6-3; J: TRBJ1-2; CDR3: ASSYPHDIVYGYT
length: 12; V: TRBV3-1/TRBV3-2; J: TRBJ1-1; CDR3: ASSQGPGGTEAF
length: 11; V: TRBV30; J: TRBJ1-5; CDR3: AWSLAGSQPQH
length: 11; V: TRBV6-2/TRBV6-3; J: TRBJ1-1; CDR3: ASSRSGGTEAF
length: 13; V: TRBV3-1/TRBV3-2; J: TRBJ1-4; CDR3: ASSRGAVTNEKLF
length: 11; V: TRBV2; J: TRBJ1-1; CDR3: ASTLRGGLEAF
length: 14; V: TRBV4-1; J: TRBJ2-2; CDR3: ASSQGTGTNTGELF
length: 13; V: TRBV7-9; J: TRBJ2-1; CDR3: ASNPRDSLGDEQF
length: 12; V: TRBV21-1; J: TRBJ1-1; CDR3: ARNNRGDNTEAF
length: 11; V: TRBV6-1; J: TRBJ2-1; CDR3: ASSESRGNEQF
length: 11; V: TRBV7-2; J: TRBJ2-3; CDR3: ASSFSTSGDGY
length: 13; V: TRBV7-2; J: TRBJ1-3; CDR3: ASSPPDRAGNTIY
length: 11; V: TRBV30; J: TRBJ1-2; CDR3: AWSDSFNYGYT
length: 13; V: TRBV2; J: TRBJ1-2; CDR3: ASSGHRDRDYGYT
length: 11; V: TRBV15; J: TRBJ1-2; CDR3: ATSSGGNYGYT
length: 12; V: TRBV6-1; J: TRBJ2-5; CDR3: ASSGAGLGETQY
length: 15; V: TRBV11-2; J: TRBJ2-1; CDR3: ASSLGKRGESYNEQF
length: 9; V: TRBV4-2; J: TRBJ1-1; CDR3: ASSHRVEAF
length: 12; V: TRBV19; J: TRBJ1-5; CDR3: ASHTGRYNQPQH
length: 10; V: TRBV29-1; J: TRBJ1-2; CDR3: SVDAGIYGYT